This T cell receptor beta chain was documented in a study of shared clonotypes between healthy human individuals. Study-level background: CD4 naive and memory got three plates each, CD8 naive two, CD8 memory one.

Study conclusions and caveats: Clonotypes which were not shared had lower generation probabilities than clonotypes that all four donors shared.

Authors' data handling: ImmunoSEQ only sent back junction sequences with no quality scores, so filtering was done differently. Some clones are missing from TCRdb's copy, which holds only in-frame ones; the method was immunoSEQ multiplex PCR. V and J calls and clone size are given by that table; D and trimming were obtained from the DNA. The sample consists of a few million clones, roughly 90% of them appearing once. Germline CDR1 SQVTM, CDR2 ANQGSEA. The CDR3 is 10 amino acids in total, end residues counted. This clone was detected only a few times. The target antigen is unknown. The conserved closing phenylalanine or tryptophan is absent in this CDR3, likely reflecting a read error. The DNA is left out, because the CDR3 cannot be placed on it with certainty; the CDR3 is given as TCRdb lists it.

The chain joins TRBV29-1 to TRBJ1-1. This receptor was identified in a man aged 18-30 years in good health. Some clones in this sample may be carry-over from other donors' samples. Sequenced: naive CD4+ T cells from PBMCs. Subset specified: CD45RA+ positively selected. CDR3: CSEVAPGMFG.